The sequence of this T cell receptor (beta chain) was determined in a study of blood T cell repertoires in COVID-19. Looking at the study overall: Sources were T cells, B-cell-depleted T cells, or PBMCs; the material itself was cDNA or gDNA.

This clone showed up just once. Trimming stripped 11 bases from V and 0 bases from J, with 14 bases between. Per germline, CDR1 SNHLY and CDR2 FYNNEI. The CDR3 spans 15 residues. Clones were sequenced by immunoSEQ multiplex PCR, and TCRdb holds only the in-frame ones, with some missing. The repertoire holds over 200,000 clones, with around 83% as singletons. The chain combines TRBV2 with TRBJ2-6, with D possibly being TRBD1 (6 bases). Specimen: peripheral blood. The source is a man aged 40-50 years with active or convalescent COVID-19. DNA for the CDR3: TGTGCCGGGGGCACAGAGAGCTCTGGGGCCAACGTCCTGACTTTC. This gives the protein CAGGTESSGANVLTF.